The 23 T cell receptor beta chains reported below all come from one sample, sequenced in a study of T cell responses to AZD1222 COVID-19 vaccine. TCRdb's table, derived via immunoSEQ multiplex PCR, lists solely in-frame clones and lacks some. This table holds 150,000 to 200,000 clones, 85% to 95% found once. The sequencing used peripheral blood, collected on day 0 of AZD1222 vaccination. All receptors come from an adult in good health.

The gene calls are TRBV7-2 and TRBJ2-3, with D unclear. CDR3 length equals 15 residues. The V gene's germline CDR1 is SGHTA and CDR2 FQGNSA. V lost 4 bases and J lost 4, with 15 bases in between. CDR3 amino acids: CASSSGPVTADTQYF. The CDR3 DNA reads TGTGCCAGCAGCTCCGGCCCGGTGACGGCAGATACGCAGTATTTT.

As to this clone: The same CDR3 is also encoded by other DNA sequences in this sample. The chain has TRBV15 and TRBJ1-6; D perhaps matches TRBD1 (6 bases). The germline V gene encodes CDR1 LNHNV and CDR2 YYDKDF (reference sequence). Trimming removed 2 bases at V and 4 bases at J, with 6 bases between. The CDR3 is 14 residues long. The CDR3 here is CATSRQGYNSPLHF. CDR3 DNA sequence: TGTGCCACCAGCAGACAGGGGTATAATTCACCCCTCCACTTT.

This chain links TRBV19 with TRBJ1-2, with 12 bases identical to TRBD1. The CDR3 contains 16 residues. CDR1 is LNHDA and CDR2 is SQIVND in the germline V gene (reference sequence). After removal of 4 bases from V and 7 bases from J, the junction contained 10 bases not matched to a gene. CDR3 region: CASSTNPGQGASGYTF. The DNA of the CDR3 is TGTGCCAGTAGTACTAATCCGGGACAGGGGGCTTCTGGCTACACCTTC.

The chain is built from TRBV5-1 and TRBJ1-6, with 9 nucleotides matching TRBD1. The CDR3 sequence is 18 residues long. The germline gives CDR1 SGHRS, CDR2 YFSETQ. The V gene end was trimmed by 1 base and the J gene end by 8 bases; junction bases not matched to a gene: 13. The DNA for the CDR3 is TGCGCCAGCAGCTTGAGTAGGGATTACCGGGACAGGGATTCACCCCTCCACTTT. This codes for CASSLSRDYRDRDSPLHF.

Comments on this clone: A junction boundary mismatches the germline segment, possibly from a read error. The chain uses TRBV12-3 or TRBV12-4 and TRBJ2-3, with 9 positions matching TRBD1. This CDR3 is built from 12 residues. This chain's CDR3 is CASSFLRDRDDF. CDR3 sequence (DNA): TGTGCCAGCAGTTTTCTCCGGGACAGGGATGATTTT.

This chain links TRBV19 with TRBJ1-2; no clear D. CDR1 and CDR2 from the germline V gene are LNHDA and SQIVND (reference sequence). The CDR3 sequence is 12 residues long. The ends were cut back, 5 bases at V and 0 bases at J, with 4 bases in the middle. CDR3 loop: CASSRSNYGYTF. Written as DNA, the CDR3 is TGTGCCAGTAGTCGGTCTAACTATGGCTACACCTTC.

The chain employs TRBV28 and TRBJ2-7; 10 bases fit TRBD1. Germline V gene lookup returns CDR1 MDHEN and CDR2 SYDVKM. Trimming cost V 7 bases and J 4 bases; bases outside gene matches: 4. This CDR3 has 13 residues. In DNA form, the CDR3 reads TGTGCCAGCACCCCGGGACAGGGGTACGAGCAGTACTTC. Translating it yields CASTPGQGYEQYF. The whole variable domain, filled in from reference TRBV28 and TRBJ2-7, reads DVKVTQSSRYLVKRTGEKVFLECVQDMDHENMFWYRQDPGLGLRLIYFSYDVKMKEKGDIPEGYSVSREKKERFSLILESASTNQTSMYLCASTPGQGYEQYFGPGTRLTVT.

This sequence joins TRBV12-2 and TRBJ2-3. TRBV12-2 is a known pseudogene. This CDR3 is 16 amino acids long. The chain's CDR3 is CASRLAKSSLTDTQYF. In DNA, the CDR3 is TGTGCAAGTCGCTTAGCGAAAAGTTCGTTGACAGATACGCAGTATTTT.

The chain employs TRBV12-5 and TRBJ1-2, with D possibly matching TRBD1 (5 bases). The germline gives CDR1 LGHNT, CDR2 FRNRAP. V was clipped by 3 bases and J by 0 bases, with 11 bases between them. The CDR3 totals 15 residues. The CDR3 DNA reads as TGTGCTAGTGGTTTTCATGGGGGGGCTAACTATGGCTACACCTTC. Amino acids: CASGFHGGANYGYTF.

This clone turned up a few times. This chain uses TRBV5-1 with TRBJ1-1; no reliable D call. Between the trimmed V and J ends, which lost 0 bases and 8 bases, there was a span of 17 bases. This CDR3 is built from 15 residues. The germline CDR1 and CDR2 sequences are SGHRS and YFSETQ. The CDR3 protein is CASSLGISGSQEAFF. For the CDR3, the DNA is TGCGCCAGCAGCTTGGGGATATCGGGATCCCAGGAAGCTTTCTTT.

The rearrangement links TRBV2 to TRBJ1-5, with 8 nucleotides matching TRBD1. The CDR3 spans 13 residues. V lost 9 bases to trimming and J lost 8 bases; unmatched junction nucleotides: 9. CDR1 and CDR2 (germline): SNHLY, FYNNEI. The CDR3 reads CASTPTGDKPQHF. CDR3 coding DNA: TGTGCCAGTACCCCGACAGGGGATAAGCCCCAGCATTTT.

V and J are TRBV7-6 and TRBJ1-6; 8 bases line up with TRBD1. This CDR3 has 19 amino acids. V dropped 5 bases and J dropped 0; count of bases not matched to a gene: 12. The germline gives CDR1 SGHVS, CDR2 FNYEAQ. CDR3 in amino acids: CASSPGTGDSLSYNSPLHF. CDR3 bases: TGTGCCAGCAGCCCCGGGACAGGTGACTCCCTCTCCTATAATTCACCCCTCCACTTT.

The chain carries TRBV21-1 and TRBJ1-1; the D call TRBD1 from the table was never checked on the DNA. TRBV21-1 is deemed a pseudogene. The CDR3 extends over 14 amino acids. The CDR3 DNA follows: TGTGCCAGCAGCAAGTATACAGGGTGCACTGAAGCTTTCTTT. Translating it yields CASSKYTGCTEAFF.

The chain joins TRBV7-3 to TRBJ2-7; TRBD2 is a possible D gene (6 bases). The V gene lost 2 bases and the J gene lost 6 bases, with 8 bases spanning the gap. CDR3 length equals 12 residues. Germline-derived CDR1 and CDR2 are SGHTA and FQGTGA. The CDR3 is CASSLGRREQYF. Here the CDR3 DNA reads TGTGCCAGCAGCTTAGGGAGGCGCGAGCAGTACTTC.

The rearrangement uses TRBV24-1 and TRBJ1-4, with D maybe TRBD1 (5 bases). CDR3 size: 15 residues. Trimming shortened V by 5 bases and J by 12 bases, and 21 bases separated the two germline ends. CDR1 KGHDR and CDR2 SFDVKD come from the germline V gene. The CDR3 DNA sequence: TGTGCCACCAGTGGAGTTGGGGACGGCGGTTACGAACTGTTTTTT. Protein: CATSGVGDGGYELFF.

This chain uses TRBV7-2 with TRBJ1-6; unclear D gene. Trimming removed 1 base at V and 6 bases at J, with 10 bases between. The CDR3 totals 15 residues. Germline CDR1 reads SGHTA; CDR2 reads FQGNSA. CDR3 protein: CASSLVRLLNSPLHF. DNA of the CDR3: TGTGCCAGCAGCTTAGTCCGTTTGCTTAATTCACCCCTCCACTTT.

This clone showed up just once. The gene calls are TRBV4-1 and TRBJ2-7, with TRBD1 identical over 7 bases. Unmatched junction bases numbered 11, after V lost 6 bases and J lost 3 bases. The CDR3 runs 15 residues. In germline, CDR1 is MGHRA, CDR2 YSYEKL. This CDR3 reads CASRGHRGDGYEQYF. The CDR3, as DNA: TGCGCCAGCAGGGGACACAGGGGAGACGGCTACGAGCAGTACTTC.

The chain links TRBV7-3 to TRBJ2-6; TRBD1 or TRBD2 may be the D gene (6 bases each). V was pared by 8 bases and J by 2 bases, with 13 bases between. The CDR3 consists of 15 residues. From germline, CDR1 is SGHTA and CDR2 FQGTGA. The CDR3: CASGRGGAGANVLTF. The CDR3 DNA is TGTGCCAGCGGCAGGGGAGGCGCTGGGGCCAACGTCCTGACTTTC.

This sequence joins TRBV19 and TRBJ1-3; D is ambiguous. V lost 8 bases to trimming and J lost 0 bases, with 11 bases between them. Germline CDR1 LNHDA, CDR2 SQIVND (reference sequence). This CDR3 contains 14 residues. CDR3 sequence: CASGRTTSGNTIYF. CDR3 DNA sequence: TGTGCCAGTGGGAGGACGACCTCTGGAAACACCATATATTTT.

This rearrangement joins TRBV10-3 to TRBJ1-1, with 8 bases aligning to TRBD1. Germline V gene lookup returns CDR1 ENHRY and CDR2 SYGVKD. The CDR3 extends over 13 amino acids. Germline trimming cut 9 bases from V and 5 bases from J; bases unmatched to any gene: 8. The CDR3 loop reads CAMTGAGGTEAFF. Written as DNA, the CDR3 is TGTGCCATGACAGGGGCGGGGGGAACTGAAGCTTTCTTT.

This chain uses TRBV6-5 with TRBJ1-2, with TRBD1 as a possible D gene (5 bases). Germline lookup yields CDR1 MNHEY and CDR2 SVGAGI. V was clipped by 5 bases and J by 4 bases, with 14 bases between them. This CDR3 has 14 residues. CDR3 in DNA: TGTGCCAGCAGTAAGGGACGCCTTCTCTATGGCTACACCTTC. Translated: CASSKGRLLYGYTF.

The chain has TRBV9 and TRBJ2-3, with D perhaps matching TRBD1 (6 bases). V gave up 0 bases and J gave up 8 bases, with 16 bases separating them. CDR3 size: 15 residues. Looked up from germline, CDR1 is SGDLS and CDR2 is YYNGEE. The CDR3 region has the DNA TGTGCCAGCAGCGTAGTTGGAGTTAAGGGGGTTACGCAGTATTTT. This sequence encodes CASSVVGVKGVTQYF.

Only one count was recorded for this clone. The chain joins TRBV4-1 to TRBJ1-6; D is uncertain. In germline, CDR1 is MGHRA, CDR2 YSYEKL. Trimming removed 6 bases from V and 7 bases from J, with 10 bases in between. This CDR3 region has 13 residues. This chain's CDR3 is CASRSAGNSPLHF. The CDR3 coding sequence is TGCGCCAGCAGATCAGCGGGGAATTCACCCCTCCACTTT.